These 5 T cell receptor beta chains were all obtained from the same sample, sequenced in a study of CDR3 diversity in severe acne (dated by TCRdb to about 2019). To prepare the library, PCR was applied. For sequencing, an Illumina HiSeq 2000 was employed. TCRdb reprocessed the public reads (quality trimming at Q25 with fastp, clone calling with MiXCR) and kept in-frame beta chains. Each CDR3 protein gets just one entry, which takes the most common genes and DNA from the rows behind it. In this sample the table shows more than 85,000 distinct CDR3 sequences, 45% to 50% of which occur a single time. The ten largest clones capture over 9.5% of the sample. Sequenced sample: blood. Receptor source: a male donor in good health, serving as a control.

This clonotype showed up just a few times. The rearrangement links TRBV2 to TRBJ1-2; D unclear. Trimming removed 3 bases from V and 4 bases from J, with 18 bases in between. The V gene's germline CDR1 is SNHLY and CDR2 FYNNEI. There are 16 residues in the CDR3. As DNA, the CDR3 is TGTGCCAGCAGTGAGATTTTGTCGACGAGATCCTATGGCTACACCTTC. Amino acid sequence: CASSEILSTRSYGYTF.

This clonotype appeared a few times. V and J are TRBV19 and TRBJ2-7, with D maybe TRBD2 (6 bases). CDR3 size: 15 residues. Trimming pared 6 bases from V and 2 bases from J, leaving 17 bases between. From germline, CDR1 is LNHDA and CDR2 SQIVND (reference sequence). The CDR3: CASRTSGTRTYEQYF. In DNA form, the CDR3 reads TGTGCCAGTAGGACGTCCGGGACTCGGACCTACGAGCAGTACTTC.

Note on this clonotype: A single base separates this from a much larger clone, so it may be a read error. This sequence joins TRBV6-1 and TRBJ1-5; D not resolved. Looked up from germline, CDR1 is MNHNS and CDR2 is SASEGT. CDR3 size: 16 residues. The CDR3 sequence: CVSSEAPGVSNQPQHF. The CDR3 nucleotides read TGTGTCAGCAGTGAAGCACCCGGGGTTAGCAATCAGCCCCAGCATTTT.

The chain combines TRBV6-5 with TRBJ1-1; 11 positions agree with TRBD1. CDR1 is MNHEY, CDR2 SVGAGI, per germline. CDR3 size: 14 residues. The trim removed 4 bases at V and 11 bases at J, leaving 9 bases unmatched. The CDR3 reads CASSWDRGGHEAFF. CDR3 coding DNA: TGTGCCAGCAGTTGGGACAGGGGGGGCCATGAGGCTTTCTTT.

The CDR3 reads CASSRANLGSQPQHF. CDR3 nucleotide sequence: TGCGCCAGCAGCCGCGCGAACTTGGGCAGTCAGCCCCAGCATTTT. This chain joins TRBV4-1 and TRBJ1-5; the D is unclear. The V gene's germline CDR1 is MGHRA and CDR2 YSYEKL. The CDR3 loop spans 15 amino acids. V gave up 4 bases and J gave up 6 bases, with 16 bases separating them.